The clone carrying this TCR beta chain occurred many times. Its target is not known. This library used around 0.4 ug RNA and molecular barcoded adaptors spanning alpha/delta and beta/gamma chains. MiXCR was run by TCRdb on the reads, yielding one entry per CDR3 protein. Of around 50,000 distinct CDR3 sequences listed, about 12% are singletons. This entry comes from a study of read filtering for tumor transcriptome and immune sequencing. Study-level background: Whole-transcriptome libraries were prepared after DNase treatment. Study-wide results and caveats: Approximately 82% of IR-seq clonotypes had one read, totaling 3% to 4% of reads; RNA-seq: around 77% and 45%. Compared with RNA-seq, IR-seq gave much higher clonotype depth and reliability.

The V segment lost 2 bases and the J segment 13 bases; nucleotides outside the gene matches: 5. There are 11 residues in the CDR3. Germline V gene sequence: CDR1 SQVTM, CDR2 ANQGSEA. The chain combines TRBV29-1 with TRBJ2-1; TRBD1 agrees at 7 bases. The sequenced sample was a population of CD138-negative cells sorted from bone marrow. This sequence originates from a donor older than 35 with multiple myeloma. Here the CDR3 reads CSVEIQGFQFF. The CDR3 nucleotides are TGCAGCGTTGAAATACAGGGGTTTCAGTTCTTC.